The 5 T cell receptor beta chains reported below all come from one sample, sequenced in a study of cytomegalovirus exposure and HLA in healthy donors. PCR involved 60 Vbeta and 13 Jbeta primers. Assay: immunoSEQ multiplex PCR; the TCRdb copy retains only in-frame clones and omits some. The profile shows tens of thousands of clones, roughly 80% of them singletons. Source material: PBMCs. Receptor source: a girl aged 2-10 years in good health and CMV-seropositive.

The V gene is TRBV11-2, the J gene TRBJ2-7; 10 nucleotides match TRBD2. This CDR3 has 16 residues. J was trimmed by 5 bases and V by 5 bases; bases with no gene match: 12. The germline V gene has CDR1 SGHAT and CDR2 FQNNGV. The CDR3 here is CASSPHTTSGLHEQYF. CDR3 nucleotides: TGTGCCAGCAGCCCCCACACGACTAGCGGGTTGCACGAGCAGTACTTC. Supplemented by reference TRBV11-2 and TRBJ2-7, the full variable domain reads EAGVAQSPRYKIIEKRQSVAFWCNPISGHATLYWYQQILGQGPKLLIQFQNNGVVDDSQLPKDRFSAERLKGVDSTLKIQPAKLEDSAVYLCASSPHTTSGLHEQYFGPGTRLTVT.

The chain has TRBV6-5 and TRBJ1-2; no definite D call. Deletions cut 7 bases from V and 3 bases from J, with 15 bases between. This CDR3 is 14 amino acids long. Germline CDR1 and CDR2: MNHEY and SVGAGI. The CDR3 sequence is CASKKGVVDYGYTF. The CDR3 region has the DNA TGTGCCAGCAAAAAGGGAGTCGTTGACTATGGCTACACCTTC.

J is TRBJ1-1 and V is TRBV29-1; 9 positions match TRBD1. The CDR3 contains 12 residues. The V segment lost 7 bases and the J segment 4 bases; nucleotides outside the gene matches: 4. CDR1 and CDR2 (germline): SQVTM, ANQGSEA. CDR3 coding DNA: TGCAGCGAACTGACAGGGGGCACTGAAGCTTTCTTT. Its protein is CSELTGGTEAFF.

The chain recombines TRBV5-6 with TRBJ1-1; possible D gene TRBD1, 5 bases. Trimming shortened V by 2 bases and J by 4 bases, and 12 bases separated the two germline ends. The V gene's germline CDR1 is SGHDT and CDR2 YYEEEE. CDR3 length: 14 residues. As DNA, the CDR3 is TGTGCCAGCAGCTTTCTTGGGGCCGGCACTGAAGCTTTCTTT. Protein sequence: CASSFLGAGTEAFF.

The rearrangement links TRBV5-6 to TRBJ2-7, with D perhaps matching TRBD2 (6 bases). Per the germline V gene, CDR1 is SGHDT and CDR2 is YYEEEE. CDR3 length equals 15 residues. V lost 4 bases to trimming and J lost 2 bases, with 16 bases between them. DNA for the CDR3: TGTGCCAGCAGCCAGACTGGACGGACTACCTACGAGCAGTACTTC. Protein sequence: CASSQTGRTTYEQYF.